Presented here are 17 T cell receptor beta chains from one specimen sequenced in a study of T cells after yellow fever vaccination. TCRdb re-called the 5' RACE reads through MiXCR, storing one row per CDR3 protein. This table has approximately 260,000 distinct CDR3 sequences, about 5% appearing once. The sequences come from CD4+ T cells sorted from PBMCs, collected on the day of the yellow fever booster vaccination. The receptors were gathered from a man aged 18 to 29 who received the YFV17D yellow fever vaccine.

This clonotype came up a few times. V usage is TRBV3-1 and J usage is TRBJ2-7; D is unclear. The CDR3 totals 15 residues. The V gene's germline CDR1 is LGHDT and CDR2 YNNKEL (reference sequence). V lost 0 bases to trimming and J lost 3 bases, with 12 bases between them. The CDR3 is CASSQEDLINYEQYF. The CDR3 coding sequence is TGTGCCAGCAGCCAAGAGGACCTAATCAACTACGAGCAGTACTTC.

The chain joins TRBV12-3 or TRBV12-4 to TRBJ1-3, with TRBD1 as a possible D gene (5 bases). V was trimmed by 3 bases and J by 4 bases, leaving 10 bases between them. The CDR3 spans 14 residues. CDR3 protein: CASSFSSGGNTIYF. In DNA, the CDR3 is TGTGCCAGCAGTTTTTCTTCAGGGGGAAACACCATATATTTT.

This clonotype was found a few times. The chain employs TRBV28 and TRBJ1-2; D gene unclear. V gave up 6 bases and J gave up 7 bases, with 12 bases separating them. The germline V gene has CDR1 MDHEN and CDR2 SYDVKM. The length of the CDR3 is 12 residues. CDR3 nucleotide sequence: TGTGCCAGCAGGATCACCCATGGTGGCTACACCTTC. Translated, it gives CASRITHGGYTF.

This clonotype was picked up a small number of times. The chain couples TRBV7-2 to TRBJ1-2, with D hard to call. CDR1 and CDR2 (germline): SGHTA, FQGNSA. V shed 4 bases and J shed 5 bases, with 11 bases lying between them. The CDR3 loop spans 13 amino acids. The CDR3 sequence is CASSSAGPYGYTF. Here the CDR3 DNA reads TGTGCCAGCAGCTCCGCTGGACCATATGGCTACACCTTC.

The chain joins TRBV20-1 to TRBJ1-1; the D is unclear. V dropped 0 bases and J dropped 2 bases, with 13 bases sitting between them. This CDR3 is built from 15 residues. CDR1 and CDR2 from the germline V gene are DFQATT and SNEGSKA (reference sequence). CDR3 nucleotide sequence: TGCAGTGCTAGAGATACCGACACGGCTAACACTGAAGCTTTCTTT. Translation: CSARDTDTANTEAFF.

This clonotype was seen a few times. This chain links TRBV27 with TRBJ1-4; no definite D call. The V end lost 5 bases, the J end lost 3 bases, and 10 bases lay between the germline ends. The germline V gene encodes CDR1 MNHEY and CDR2 SMNVEV (reference sequence). The CDR3 runs to 14 residues. The DNA of the CDR3 is TGTGCCAGCAGTCTCAGGCGGGCTAATGAAAAACTGTTTTTT. This sequence encodes CASSLRRANEKLFF. Full variable domain (missing parts from reference TRBV27 and TRBJ1-4): EAQVTQNPRYLITVTGKKLTVTCSQNMNHEYMSWYRQDPGLGLRQIYYSMNVEVTDKGDVPEGYKVSRKEKRNFPLILESPSPNQTSLYFCASSLRRANEKLFFGSGTQLSVL.

In its sample, this clonotype was seen many times. This CDR3 reads CASSTNRDYQETQYF. The DNA of the CDR3 is TGCGCCAGCAGCACTAACCGGGACTACCAAGAGACCCAGTACTTC. The chain is built from TRBV5-1 and TRBJ2-5; TRBD2 is a possible D gene (6 bases). This CDR3 has 15 residues. Germline CDR1 SGHRS, CDR2 YFSETQ. V lost 4 bases and J 0 bases, leaving 13 bases between the germline ends.

The CDR3 is CASSSSWGAYEQYV. Written as DNA, the CDR3 is TGTGCCAGCAGTTCATCATGGGGGGCTTACGAGCAGTACGTC. The chain links TRBV6-2 or TRBV6-3 to TRBJ2-7; perhaps D is TRBD1 or TRBD2 (6 bases each). This CDR3 region has 14 residues. Trimming stripped 4 bases from V and 4 bases from J, with 14 bases between. The germline gives CDR1 MNHEY, CDR2 SVGEGT.

The chain carries TRBV7-3 and TRBJ2-3; 9 bases map to TRBD1. The V and J ends lost 5 bases and 5 bases, in that order; junction bases with no gene match: 17. The CDR3 is 18 residues long. The V gene's germline CDR1 is SGHTA and CDR2 FQGTGA. CDR3 loop: CASSRAGATGGRGDTQYF. CDR3 DNA sequence: TGTGCCAGCAGCCGCGCGGGCGCGACAGGGGGGAGGGGAGATACGCAGTATTTT.

This clonotype qualifies as medium-sized. CDR3 amino acids: CSAPSSLAGDTQYF. As DNA, the CDR3 is TGCAGTGCCCCCTCCTCTCTAGCGGGAGATACGCAGTATTTT. This chain connects TRBV20-1 to TRBJ2-3, with 8 bases identical to TRBD2. The J segment lost 5 bases and the V segment lost 6 bases, leaving 10 bases of the junction unmatched. The CDR3 extends over 14 amino acids. Germline V gene lookup returns CDR1 DFQATT and CDR2 SNEGSKA (reference sequence).

This clonotype was recorded at least ten times. This CDR3 is CASSLHRNIQYF. In DNA, the CDR3 is TGTGCCAGCAGCTTACACAGAAACATTCAGTACTTC. The chain employs TRBV7-9 and TRBJ2-4; D remains ambiguous. V was pared by 2 bases and J by 6 bases, with 5 bases between. Germline CDR1 reads SEHNR; CDR2 reads FQNEAQ (reference sequence). The CDR3 covers 12 residues.

V and J are TRBV6-6 and TRBJ2-3; no firm D call. V lost 2 bases to trimming and J lost 2 bases, with 11 bases between them. CDR3 size: 15 residues. Germline V CDR1 and CDR2: MNHNY, SVGAGI (reference sequence). CDR3 nucleotides: TGTGCCAGCAGTTACGGTCGACTCTACACAGATACGCAGTATTTT. Its translation is CASSYGRLYTDTQYF.

The J gene is TRBJ2-5, the V gene TRBV20-1, with TRBD2 matching over 11 bases. In germline, CDR1 is DFQATT, CDR2 SNEGSKA (reference sequence). The J segment lost 4 bases and the V segment lost 5 bases, leaving 6 bases of the junction unmatched. The CDR3 totals 14 residues. The CDR3 DNA is TGCAGTGCTCCACTAGCGGGGGCGGGAGAGACCCAGTACTTC. It specifies CSAPLAGAGETQYF.

This clonotype showed up just a few times. This chain links TRBV19 with TRBJ1-5; 8 bases match TRBD1. V lost 6 bases, J lost 5 bases, and 3 bases stayed unmatched. Germline V gene lookup returns CDR1 LNHDA and CDR2 SQIVND (reference sequence). CDR3 length: 13 residues. The CDR3 here is CASSPTGDQPQHF. CDR3 DNA: TGTGCCAGTAGCCCGACAGGGGATCAGCCCCAGCATTTT.

As for this clonotype: A single base separates this from a much larger clone, so it may be a read error. This chain connects TRBV29-1 to TRBJ2-7; the D is unclear. V dropped 0 bases and J dropped 5 bases, with 17 bases sitting between them. The CDR3 is 15 residues long. Germline CDR1 reads SQVTM; CDR2 reads ANQGSEA. The chain's CDR3 is CSVEDGPSRANEQYF. Written as DNA, the CDR3 is TGCAGCGTTGAAGATGGCCCGTCTCGAGCGAACGAGCAGTACTTC.

This clonotype was seen a few times. The chain joins TRBV25-1 to TRBJ1-6, with 7 positions matching TRBD1. The germline V gene has CDR1 MGHDK and CDR2 SYGVNS. Trimming removed 5 bases from V and 8 bases from J; junction bases left unmatched: 9. The CDR3 totals 15 residues. The CDR3, as DNA: TGTGCCAGCAGTCCCGCGACAGGGTATTATTCACCCCTCCACTTT. Its translation: CASSPATGYYSPLHF.

The table lists this clonotype with a few counts. The rearrangement links TRBV5-1 to TRBJ1-3; 7 nucleotides agree with TRBD1. This CDR3 comprises 14 residues. Germline V gene lookup returns CDR1 SGHRS and CDR2 YFSETQ. V lost 6 bases, J lost 0 bases, and 3 bases stayed unmatched. CDR3 coding DNA: TGCGCCAGCAAGGGACAGCTCTCTGGAAACACCATATATTTT. Its protein product is CASKGQLSGNTIYF.